The TCR beta chain described here comes from a study of human T cells and chemical hapten exposure. Across the whole study: Patients had diphenylcyclopropenone applied to the scalp weekly throughout the approximately 25-week study.

This clonotype appeared a few times. The library attached unique molecular identifiers to individual cDNA molecules. Original processing notes: TCR counts had a median of about 94,000 per sample and spanned roughly 23,224 to 690,600. Each CDR3 protein is one row after TCRdb ran MiXCR on the RACE reads. The V and J calls were not made by the authors but by TCRdb's processing. In the table there are about 160,000 distinct CDR3 sequences, roughly a quarter of which are singletons. Time point meaning: patch test 3, about 24 weeks after DPC sensitization. The treatment: therapeutic diphenylcyclopropenone sensitization with weekly scalp DPC. Germline loops: CDR1 DFQATT, CDR2 SNEGSKA (reference sequence). This CDR3 has 11 residues. The ends were cut back, 6 bases at V and 14 bases at J, with 19 bases in the middle.

V and J are TRBV20-1 and TRBJ1-1; D unclear. The sequencing here drew on whole blood, taken in connection with sensitization to the hapten diphenylcyclopropenone (DPC). This TCR was recovered from a woman aged 18-29 years with alopecia areata. Some clones in this sample may be carry-over from other donors' samples. CDR3 sequence: CSAGSAGGRFF. The CDR3 DNA sequence: TGCAGTGCGGGAAGCGCCGGAGGTAGATTCTTT.